Given below is one TCR beta chain in context. The antigen remains unidentified. This sample was included in a study of identical twins. Study-wide findings and caveats: Excess twin sharing in beta out-of-frame sequences was weaker. A lower insertion count was a feature of abundant cord blood beta clonotypes, with no such feature in memory repertoires. With monozygotic twins, out-of-frame TCR alpha sharing exceeded what models estimated.

TCRdb recomputed calls from the 5' RACE reads with MiXCR, one row per CDR3 protein. The table has roughly 710,000 distinct CDR3 sequences, roughly 6% seen once; the top ten hold about 1.8%. Trimming removed 6 bases from V and 1 base from J, with 18 bases in between. The germline V gene has CDR1 DFQATT and CDR2 SNEGSKA (reference sequence). This CDR3 region has 15 residues. V usage is TRBV20-1 and J usage is TRBJ2-5, with D perhaps matching TRBD1 (5 bases). The sequenced sample consisted of naive T cells sorted from blood. This TCR came from a man aged 18 to 29 in good health. CDR3 amino acids: CSAPLPTDSQETQYF. DNA for the CDR3: TGCAGTGCCCCCCTGCCGACTGACAGCCAAGAGACCCAGTACTTC.